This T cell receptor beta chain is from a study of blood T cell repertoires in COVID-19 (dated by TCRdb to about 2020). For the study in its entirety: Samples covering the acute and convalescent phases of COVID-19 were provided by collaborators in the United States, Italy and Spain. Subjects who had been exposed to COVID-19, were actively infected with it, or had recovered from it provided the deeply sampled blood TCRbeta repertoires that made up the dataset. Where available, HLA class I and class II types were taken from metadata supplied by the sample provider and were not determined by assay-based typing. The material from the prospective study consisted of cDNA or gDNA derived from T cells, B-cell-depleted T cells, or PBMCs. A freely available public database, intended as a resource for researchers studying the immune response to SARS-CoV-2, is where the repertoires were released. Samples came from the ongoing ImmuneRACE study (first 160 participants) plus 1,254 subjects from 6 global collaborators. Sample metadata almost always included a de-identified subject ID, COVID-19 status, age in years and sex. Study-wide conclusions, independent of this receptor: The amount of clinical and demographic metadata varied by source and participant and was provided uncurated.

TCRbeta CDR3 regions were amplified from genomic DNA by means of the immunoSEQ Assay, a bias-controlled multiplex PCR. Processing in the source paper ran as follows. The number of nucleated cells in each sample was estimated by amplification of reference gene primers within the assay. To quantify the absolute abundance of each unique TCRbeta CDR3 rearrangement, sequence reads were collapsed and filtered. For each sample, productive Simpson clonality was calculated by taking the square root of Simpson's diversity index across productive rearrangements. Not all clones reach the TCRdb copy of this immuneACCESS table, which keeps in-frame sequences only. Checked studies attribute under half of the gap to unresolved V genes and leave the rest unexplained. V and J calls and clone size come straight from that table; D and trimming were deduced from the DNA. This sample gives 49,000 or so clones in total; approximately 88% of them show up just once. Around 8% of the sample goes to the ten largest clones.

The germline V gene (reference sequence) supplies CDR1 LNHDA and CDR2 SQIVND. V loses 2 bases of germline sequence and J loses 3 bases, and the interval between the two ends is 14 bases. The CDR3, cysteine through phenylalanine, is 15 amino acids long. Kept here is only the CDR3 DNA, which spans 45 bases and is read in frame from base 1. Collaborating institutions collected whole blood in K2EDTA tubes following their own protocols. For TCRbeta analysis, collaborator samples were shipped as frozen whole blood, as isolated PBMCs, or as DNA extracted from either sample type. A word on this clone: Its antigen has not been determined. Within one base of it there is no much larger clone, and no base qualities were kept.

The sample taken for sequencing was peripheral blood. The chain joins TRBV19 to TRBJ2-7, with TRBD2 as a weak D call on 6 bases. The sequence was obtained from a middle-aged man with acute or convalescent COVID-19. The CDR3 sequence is CASSILLAGFYEQYF. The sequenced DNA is TGTGCCAGTAGTATATTACTAGCAGGATTCTACGAGCAGTACTTC.